The entry below describes one T cell receptor beta chain. Its cognate antigen has yet to be identified. No base-level quality is on record; no much larger clone is a single base apart. Whole blood was collected in K2EDTA tubes by collaborating institutions according to the institutions' own protocols. Collaborator samples were shipped for TCRbeta analysis as frozen whole blood, isolated PBMCs, or DNA extracted from either sample type. Spanning cysteine to phenylalanine, the CDR3 consists of 13 amino acids. This entry keeps only the CDR3 DNA: 39 bases, framed from base 1. As encoded in the germline V gene, CDR1 is MRHNA while CDR2 is SNTAGT. V is cut by 4 bases and J by 4 bases, and the space between the germline ends is 10 bases. The data were taken from a study of blood T cell repertoires in COVID-19 (dated by TCRdb to 2018 to 2020). For the study in its entirety: Collaborator samples came from the United States, Italy and Spain and covered acute and convalescent phases of COVID-19. The dataset comprised deeply sampled blood TCRbeta repertoires from subjects exposed to, actively infected with, or recovered from COVID-19. Where HLA class I and class II types were available, the types were taken from metadata supplied by the sample provider, not from assay-based typing. A de-identified subject ID, COVID-19 status, age in years and sex were almost always included in the sample metadata. The prospective study material was composed of cDNA or gDNA derived from T cells, B-cell-depleted T cells, or PBMCs. A freely available public database, intended as a resource for researchers studying the immune response to SARS-CoV-2, is where the repertoires were released. The samples were drawn from two sources: the first 160 participants of the ongoing ImmuneRACE study, and 1,000 to 1,500 subjects contributed by 6 global collaborators.

TCRbeta CDR3 regions were amplified from genomic DNA using the immunoSEQ Assay, a bias-controlled multiplex PCR. In the source study's methods: The number of nucleated cells in each sample was estimated by amplification of reference gene primers within the assay. To quantify the absolute abundance of each unique TCRbeta CDR3 rearrangement, sequence reads were collapsed and filtered. For each sample, productive Simpson clonality was calculated as the square root of Simpson's diversity index over productive rearrangements. This immuneACCESS table, as held by TCRdb, lists in-frame sequences with V and J called but not all clones. Of the missing ones, under half trace to an unresolved V gene in checked studies; the others have no known cause. That table furnishes V, J and clone size, whereas the DNA furnished D and trimming. The sample table holds roughly 100,000 clones, of which 80% to 85% were seen once. Roughly 15% of the sample comes from the top ten.

Study-wide findings and limitations: The quantity of clinical and demographic metadata differed by source and by participant and was supplied without curation.

This chain joins TRBV6-4 to TRBJ1-1, with the D gene not clear enough to name. The TCR originated in an elderly woman with active or convalescent COVID-19. The sequenced material came from peripheral blood. Here the CDR3 is given as CASSVREGTEAFF. The DNA reads TGTGCCAGCAGTGTTAGGGAGGGCACTGAAGCTTTCTTT.